This TCR beta chain was sequenced during a study of blood T cell repertoires in COVID-19. Study-level background: The study drew acute and convalescent COVID-19 samples from the United States, Italy and Spain. PBMCs, B-cell-depleted T cells, or T cells were the source of the cDNA or gDNA that made up the material.

This clone was counted once. TCRdb's copy holds only in-frame clones and misses some; the assay was immunoSEQ multiplex PCR. In the table there are 55,000 to 65,000 clones, about 89% of which are singletons. The germline V and J ends were trimmed by 9 bases and 2 bases, with 10 bases remaining between them. From germline, CDR1 is SNHLY and CDR2 FYNNEI. The CDR3 has 13 residues. Source material: peripheral blood. The origin of this receptor is a woman aged 55-75 years with active COVID-19. This sequence joins TRBV2 and TRBJ2-2; D not resolved. CDR3 in DNA: TGTGCCAGAAGAGACACCAACACCGGGGAGCTGTTTTTT. Amino acids: CARRDTNTGELFF.